This entry features one T cell receptor beta chain sequence. This specimen belongs to a study of blood T cell repertoires in COVID-19. Overall study context: The United States, Italy and Spain provided the acute and convalescent COVID-19 samples. In each case, the material was cDNA or gDNA derived from T cells, B-cell-depleted T cells, or PBMCs.

Study processing details: Amplification with reference gene primers provided the estimates of nucleated cell counts. Assay: immunoSEQ multiplex PCR; the TCRdb copy retains only in-frame clones and omits some. The V and J calls and clone size were taken over from that table, and D and trimming were inferred from the DNA. The sample consists of roughly 40,000 clones, around 83% of them appearing once. The CDR3 spans 16 residues. Germline CDR1 SEHNR, CDR2 FQNEAQ (reference sequence). The V end was cut by 5 bases, the J end by 2 bases, with 16 bases between. The chain links TRBV7-9 to TRBJ1-3; D is ambiguous. This TCR was recovered from a middle-aged man in a cohort sampled during active COVID-19. Input material: peripheral blood. CDR3 region: CASSPLKEVAGNTIYF. For the CDR3, the DNA is TGTGCCAGCAGCCCCCTAAAGGAGGTAGCTGGAAACACCATATATTTT. Full variable domain (outside the CDR3, taken from reference TRBV7-9 and TRBJ1-3): DTGVSQNPRHKITKRGQNVTFRCDPISEHNRLYWYRQTLGQGPEFLTYFQNEAQLEKSRLLSDRFSAERPKGSFSTLEIQRTEQGDSAMYLCASSPLKEVAGNTIYFGEGSWLTVV.